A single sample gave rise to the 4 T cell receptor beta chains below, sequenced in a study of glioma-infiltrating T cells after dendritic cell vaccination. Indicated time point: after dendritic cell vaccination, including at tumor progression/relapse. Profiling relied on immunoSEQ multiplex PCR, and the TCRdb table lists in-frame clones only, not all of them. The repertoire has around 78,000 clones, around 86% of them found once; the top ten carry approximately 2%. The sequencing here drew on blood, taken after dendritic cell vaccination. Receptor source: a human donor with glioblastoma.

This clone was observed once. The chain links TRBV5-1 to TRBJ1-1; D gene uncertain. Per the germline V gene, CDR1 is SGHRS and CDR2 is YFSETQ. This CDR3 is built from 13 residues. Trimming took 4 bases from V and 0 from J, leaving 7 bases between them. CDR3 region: CASSLELNTEAFF. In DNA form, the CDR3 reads TGCGCCAGCAGCCTAGAACTGAACACTGAAGCTTTCTTT. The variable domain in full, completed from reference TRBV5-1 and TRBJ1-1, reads KAGVTQTPRYLIKTRGQQVTLSCSPISGHRSVSWYQQTPGQGLQFLFEYFSETQRNKGNFPGRFSGRQFSNSRSEMNVSTLELGDSALYLCASSLELNTEAFFGQGTRLTVV.

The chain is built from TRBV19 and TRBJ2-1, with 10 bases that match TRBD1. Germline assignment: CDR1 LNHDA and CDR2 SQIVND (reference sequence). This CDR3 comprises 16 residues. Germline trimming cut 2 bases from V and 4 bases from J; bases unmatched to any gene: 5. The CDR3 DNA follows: TGTGCCAGTAGTATAACTCGGGACAGGGGTTACAATGAGCAGTTCTTC. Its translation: CASSITRDRGYNEQFF. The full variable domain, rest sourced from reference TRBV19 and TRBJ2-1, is DGGITQSPKYLFRKEGQNVTLSCEQNLNHDAMYWYRQDPGQGLRLIYYSQIVNDFQKGDIAEGYSVSREKKESFPLTVTSAQKNPTAFYLCASSITRDRGYNEQFFGPGTRLTVL.

In DNA, the CDR3 is TGTGCCAGCAGCCCCCCCGGACAGAAGAACACCGGGGAGCTGTTTTTT. Residues: CASSPPGQKNTGELFF. V usage is TRBV11-2 and J usage is TRBJ2-2, with TRBD1 as a possible D gene (6 bases). The CDR3 is made up of 16 amino acids. V was trimmed by 5 bases and J by 1 base, leaving 14 bases between them. Germline V gene sequence: CDR1 SGHAT, CDR2 FQNNGV.

The CDR3 is CASSLEGSGGMKFF. In DNA, the CDR3 is TGCGCCAGCAGCTTGGAGGGTAGCGGGGGAATGAAGTTCTTC. The V call is TRBV5-1, the J call TRBJ2-1; 9 bases map to TRBD2. The CDR3 consists of 14 residues. The trim removed 0 bases at V and 14 bases at J, leaving 9 bases unmatched. Germline V lookup: CDR1 SGHRS, CDR2 YFSETQ.